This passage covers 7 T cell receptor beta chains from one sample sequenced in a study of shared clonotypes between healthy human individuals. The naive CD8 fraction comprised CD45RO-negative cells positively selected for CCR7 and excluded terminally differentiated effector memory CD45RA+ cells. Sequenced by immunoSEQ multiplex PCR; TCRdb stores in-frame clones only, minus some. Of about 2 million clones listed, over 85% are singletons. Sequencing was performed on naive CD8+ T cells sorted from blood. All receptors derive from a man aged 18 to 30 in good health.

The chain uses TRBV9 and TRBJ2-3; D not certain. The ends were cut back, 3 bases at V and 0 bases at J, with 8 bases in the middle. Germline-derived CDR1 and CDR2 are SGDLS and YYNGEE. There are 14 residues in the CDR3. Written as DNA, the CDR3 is TGTGCCAGCAGCGAGGACGGAAGCACAGATACGCAGTATTTT. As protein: CASSEDGSTDTQYF.

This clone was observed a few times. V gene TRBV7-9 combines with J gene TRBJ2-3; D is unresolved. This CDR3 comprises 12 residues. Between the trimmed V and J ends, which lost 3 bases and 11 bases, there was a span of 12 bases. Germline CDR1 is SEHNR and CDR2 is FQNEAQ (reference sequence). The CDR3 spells CASSFRRLVQYF. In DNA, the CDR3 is TGTGCCAGCAGCTTCAGGAGACTTGTGCAGTATTTT. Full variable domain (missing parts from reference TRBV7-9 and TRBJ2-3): DTGVSQNPRHKITKRGQNVTFRCDPISEHNRLYWYRQTLGQGPEFLTYFQNEAQLEKSRLLSDRFSAERPKGSFSTLEIQRTEQGDSAMYLCASSFRRLVQYFGPGTRLTVL.

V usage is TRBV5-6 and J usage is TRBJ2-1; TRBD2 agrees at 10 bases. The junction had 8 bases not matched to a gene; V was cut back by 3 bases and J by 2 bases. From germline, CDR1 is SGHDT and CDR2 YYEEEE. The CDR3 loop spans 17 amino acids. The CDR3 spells CASSSFERGGPYNEQFF. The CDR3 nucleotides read TGTGCCAGCAGCTCCTTCGAGCGGGGGGGCCCCTACAATGAGCAGTTCTTC.

The CDR3 protein is CASPSGVYGYTF. The CDR3 bases are TGTGCCAGCCCGAGCGGGGTCTATGGCTACACCTTC. The chain has TRBV27 and TRBJ1-2; D call uncertain. Germline assignment: CDR1 MNHEY and CDR2 SMNVEV (reference sequence). Trimming shortened V by 8 bases and J by 4 bases, and 11 bases separated the two germline ends. The CDR3 runs to 12 residues.

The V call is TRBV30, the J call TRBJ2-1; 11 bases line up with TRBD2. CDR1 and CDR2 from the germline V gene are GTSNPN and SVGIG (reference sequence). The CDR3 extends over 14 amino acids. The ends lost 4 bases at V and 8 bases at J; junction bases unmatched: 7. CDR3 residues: CAWIPRTSGYEQFF. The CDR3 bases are TGTGCCTGGATCCCAAGGACTAGCGGGTATGAGCAGTTCTTC.

DNA of the CDR3: TGTGCCAGCAGTTACTCGGGAGGGGTGAGTAGCTATGGCTACACCTTC. It specifies CASSYSGGVSSYGYTF. V is TRBV6-5 and J is TRBJ1-2; a possible D gene is TRBD1 (5 bases). The CDR3 is made up of 16 amino acids. Trimming took 0 bases from V and 4 from J, leaving 15 bases between them. Germline V CDR1 and CDR2: MNHEY, SVGAGI.

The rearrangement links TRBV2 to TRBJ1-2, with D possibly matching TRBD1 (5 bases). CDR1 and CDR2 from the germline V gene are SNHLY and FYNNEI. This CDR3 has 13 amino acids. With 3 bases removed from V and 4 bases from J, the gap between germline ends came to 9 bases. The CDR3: CASSEGGIYGYTF. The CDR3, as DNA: TGTGCCAGCAGTGAGGGGGGAATCTATGGCTACACCTTC. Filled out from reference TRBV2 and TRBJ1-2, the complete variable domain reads EPEVTQTPSHQVTQMGQEVILRCVPISNHLYFYWYRQILGQKVEFLVSFYNNEISEKSEIFDDQFSVERPDGSNFTLKIRSTKLEDSAMYFCASSEGGIYGYTFGSGTRLTVV.